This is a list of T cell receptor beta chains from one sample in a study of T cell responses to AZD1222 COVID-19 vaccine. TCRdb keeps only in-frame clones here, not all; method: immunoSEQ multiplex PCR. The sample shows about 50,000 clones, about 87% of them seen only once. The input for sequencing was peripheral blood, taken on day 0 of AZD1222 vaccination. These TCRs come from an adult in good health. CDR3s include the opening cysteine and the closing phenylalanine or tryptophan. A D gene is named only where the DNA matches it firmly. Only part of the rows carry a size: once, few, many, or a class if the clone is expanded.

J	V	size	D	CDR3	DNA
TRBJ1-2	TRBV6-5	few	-	CASRTGSAGGYTF	TGTGCCAGCAGAACAGGGTCTGCGGGTGGCTACACCTTC
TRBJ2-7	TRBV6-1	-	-	CASSEAGSYEQYF	TGTGCCAGCAGTGAAGCGGGGAGCTACGAGCAGTACTTC
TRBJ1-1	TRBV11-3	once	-	CASSLGRVSTEAFF	TGTGCCAGCAGCTTAGGTAGGGTAAGCACTGAAGCTTTCTTT
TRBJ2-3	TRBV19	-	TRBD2	CASSIGASAGGDTQYF	TGTGCCAGTAGTATAGGGGCCTCAGCGGGAGGAGATACGCAGTATTTT
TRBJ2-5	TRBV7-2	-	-	CASSTRGTQYF	TGTGCCAGCAGCACCCGGGGGACCCAGTACTTC
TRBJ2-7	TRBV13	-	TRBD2	CASSFRAGGLYEQYF	TGTGCCAGCAGCTTCAGAGCGGGAGGACTTTACGAGCAGTACTTC
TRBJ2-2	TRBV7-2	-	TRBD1	CASSLDRGGGELFF	TGTGCCAGCAGCTTGGACAGGGGAGGCGGGGAGCTGTTTTTT
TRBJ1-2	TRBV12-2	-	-	CASRLAAGPPVGDGYTF	TGTGCAAGTCGCTTAGCGGCGGGACCCCCGGTGGGTGATGGCTACACCTTC
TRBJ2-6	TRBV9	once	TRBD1	CASSPRDRAISGANVLTF	TGTGCCAGCAGCCCTAGGGACAGGGCCATCTCTGGGGCCAACGTCCTGACTTTC
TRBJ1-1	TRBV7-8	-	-	CASSDPGGAGVTEAFF	TGTGCCAGCAGCGACCCTGGCGGGGCGGGGGTCACTGAAGCTTTCTTT